The 5 T cell receptor beta chains listed next were all sequenced from one sample in a study of tumor-infiltrating lymphocytes in primary liver carcinoma. With approximately 470 ng total RNA as template and a constant-region primer, TCR beta cDNA was made. For TCR beta, libraries were produced by three nested multiplex PCR rounds using slightly modified ARM-PCR. A C-beta reverse primer was combined with TRBV1-TRBV30 forward primers in the first two PCR rounds, and each round had 10 cycles. TCRdb re-called the multiplex PCR reads with MiXCR, one entry per CDR3 protein. The table lists some 95,000 distinct CDR3 sequences, around 70% of them singletons. Unsorted bulk tissue, roughly 20-32 mg of it, served as the source for co-extraction of RNA and DNA. Sequencing was carried out using tumor-adjacent normal liver tissue. These TCRs come from a man between 40 and 49 years old with primary liver carcinoma and hepatitis B virus infection.

The chain recombines TRBV6-2 or TRBV6-3 with TRBJ2-3, with TRBD2 identical over 8 bases. Germline V gene data show CDR1 as MNHEY and CDR2 as SVGEGT. J gave up 8 bases and V 0 bases, and 10 bases lay outside the gene matches. The CDR3 is 16 amino acids. CDR3 sequence reads: CASSYSPGGNTGTQYF. CDR3 coding DNA: TGTGCCAGCAGTTACTCTCCGGGAGGGAACACTGGTACGCAGTATTTT.

A note on this clonotype: One junction end does not reproduce the germline sequence, and a read error may be involved. The chain employs TRBV12-3 or TRBV12-4 and TRBJ2-4; tentatively, D is TRBD2 (5 bases). This CDR3 spans 13 amino acids. Written as DNA, the CDR3 is TGTGCGAGCAGTCCGGACGGGGAAAACAATCAGTACTTC. Translation: CASSPDGENNQYF.

On this clonotype: A read error is possible here, since a much larger clone lies one base away. The V call is TRBV28, the J call TRBJ2-3; perhaps TRBD1 as D (6 bases). Looked up from germline, CDR1 is MDHEN and CDR2 is SYDVKM. The CDR3 covers 15 residues. V lost 7 bases, J lost 2 bases, and 16 bases lay in between. The CDR3 loop is CASIDRGWDTDTQYF. The CDR3 DNA is TGTGCCAGCATCGATAGGGGGTGGGACACAGATACGCAGTATTTT.

J is TRBJ2-1 and V is TRBV7-8; TRBD2 matches 14 bases. Germline V gene lookup returns CDR1 SGHVS and CDR2 FQNEAQ. The CDR3 spans 17 residues. The CDR3 here is CTSSWTSGRTDYNEQFF. CDR3 DNA: TGTACTAGCAGCTGGACTAGCGGGAGGACCGACTACAATGAGCAGTTCTTC.

Concerning this clonotype itself: Since a much larger clone is just one base distant, this may be a read error. This chain connects TRBV29-1 to TRBJ1-5, with 7 bases aligning to TRBD1. CDR1 is SQVTM, CDR2 ANQGSEA, per germline. V dropped 7 bases and J dropped 5; count of bases not matched to a gene: 8. The CDR3 is 13 amino acids. CDR3 bases: TGCAGCGCGAAAACAGGGGTTTATCAGCCCCAGCATTTT. It translates to CSAKTGVYQPQHF.